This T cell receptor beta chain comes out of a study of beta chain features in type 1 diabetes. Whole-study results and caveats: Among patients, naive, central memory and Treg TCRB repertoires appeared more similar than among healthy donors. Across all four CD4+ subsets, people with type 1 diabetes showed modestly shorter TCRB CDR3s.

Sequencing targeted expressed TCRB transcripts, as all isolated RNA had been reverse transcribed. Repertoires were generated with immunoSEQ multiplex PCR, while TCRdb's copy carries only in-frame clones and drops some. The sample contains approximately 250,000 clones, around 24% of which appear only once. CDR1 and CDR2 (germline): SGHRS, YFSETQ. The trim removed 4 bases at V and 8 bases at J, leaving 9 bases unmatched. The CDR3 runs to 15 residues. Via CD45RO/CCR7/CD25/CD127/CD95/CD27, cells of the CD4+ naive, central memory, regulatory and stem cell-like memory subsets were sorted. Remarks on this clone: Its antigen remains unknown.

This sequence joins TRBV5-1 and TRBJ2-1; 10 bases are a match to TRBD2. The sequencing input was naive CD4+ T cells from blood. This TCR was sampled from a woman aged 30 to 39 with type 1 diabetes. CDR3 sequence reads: CASSEDPSGSDEQFF. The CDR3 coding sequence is TGCGCCAGCAGCGAGGACCCTAGCGGGAGTGATGAGCAGTTCTTC.